Listed here are 18 T cell receptor beta chains from one sample, sequenced in a study of T cells after yellow fever vaccination. TCRdb recomputed calls from the 5' RACE reads with MiXCR, one row per CDR3 protein. Altogether 350,000 or so distinct CDR3 sequences are present, less than 9.5% being singletons, with the ten largest covering 15% to 20%. The input for sequencing was PBMCs, taken about 41 days after the first yellow fever vaccination. The receptors shown here come from a man between 18 and 29 years old who received the YFV17D yellow fever vaccine.

A few counts support this clonotype. CDR3 sequence: CASSLAQGADTEAFF. The CDR3 nucleotides are TGTGCCAGCAGTTTGGCACAGGGGGCGGACACTGAAGCTTTCTTT. This chain uses TRBV7-9 with TRBJ1-1; 9 bases match TRBD1. Germline V lookup: CDR1 SEHNR, CDR2 FQNEAQ (reference sequence). CDR3 length: 15 residues. V lost 6 bases and J lost 3; bases outside the gene matches: 8.

In nucleotides, the CDR3 is TGTGCCAGCAGTTCCCGACGACACGACACCGGGGAGCTGTTTTTT. Its protein is CASSSRRHDTGELFF. The V call is TRBV12-3 or TRBV12-4, the J call TRBJ2-2; no clear D gene. CDR3 size: 15 residues. V was shortened by 4 bases and J by 3 bases, with 12 bases between the two germline ends.

This sequence joins TRBV6-1 and TRBJ1-2, with 8 bases matching TRBD1. The CDR3 covers 15 residues. Trimming removed 6 bases from V and 4 bases from J; junction bases left unmatched: 10. Germline CDR1 and CDR2: MNHNS and SASEGT. The CDR3 coding sequence is TGTGCCAGCAGCCGCCTTGGGCAGGGGGCCTATGGCTACACCTTC. Translated, it gives CASSRLGQGAYGYTF.

This clonotype was seen more than once but under ten times. The V gene is TRBV5-4, the J gene TRBJ1-2, with D possibly matching TRBD1 (5 bases). CDR1 SGHNT and CDR2 YYREEE come from the germline V gene (reference sequence). There are 13 residues in the CDR3. The V and J ends lost 4 bases and 8 bases respectively, with 15 bases between them. CDR3 sequence (DNA): TGTGCCAGCAGCCCGGACATGGAGGGAGGCTACACCTTC. It codes for CASSPDMEGGYTF.

This rearrangement joins TRBV10-1 to TRBJ2-1; 8 bases fit TRBD2. Per germline, CDR1 WNHNN and CDR2 SYGVQD (reference sequence). V was pared by 7 bases and J by 7 bases, with 9 bases of the junction left unmatched. The CDR3 has 14 residues. The CDR3 loop is CASKPRLASNEQFF. In DNA, the CDR3 is TGCGCCAGCAAACCTCGACTAGCGAGTAATGAGCAGTTCTTC.

This clonotype was observed many times. This chain links TRBV27 with TRBJ2-7, with D possibly matching TRBD1 (6 bases). Between the trimmed V and J ends, which lost 5 bases and 3 bases, there was a span of 11 bases. CDR3 length equals 13 residues. Germline values: CDR1 MNHEY, CDR2 SMNVEV (reference sequence). DNA of the CDR3: TGTGCCAGCAGTCCTAAAGGGGGCTACGAGCAGTACGTC. Its translation is CASSPKGGYEQYV.

The chain links TRBV4-1 to TRBJ1-5, with D perhaps matching TRBD1 (6 bases). V was shortened by 4 bases and J by 5 bases, with 27 bases between the two germline ends. CDR3 length: 19 residues. Germline V gene data show CDR1 as MGHRA and CDR2 as YSYEKL. CDR3 nucleotides: TGCGCCAGCAGCCGCCGGGACGGAGGAGGGGGGGTAACGGATCAGCCCCAGCATTTT. This translates into CASSRRDGGGGVTDQPQHF.

This sequence joins TRBV6-2 or TRBV6-3 and TRBJ2-5; D may be TRBD2 (7 bases). CDR1 MNHEY and CDR2 SVGEGT come from the germline V gene. V shed 4 bases and J shed 5 bases, with 14 bases lying between them. CDR3 length: 14 amino acids. The CDR3 is CASSWGGHEETQYF. In nucleotides, the CDR3 is TGTGCCAGCAGTTGGGGGGGGCATGAGGAGACCCAGTACTTC.

The J gene is TRBJ1-2, the V gene TRBV6-1; D is ambiguous. Germline CDR1 reads MNHNS; CDR2 reads SASEGT. There are 14 residues in the CDR3. The ends were cut back, 5 bases at V and 4 bases at J, with 14 bases in the middle. The CDR3: CASSRTGSAYGYTF. Here the CDR3 DNA reads TGTGCCAGCAGTAGGACGGGATCCGCCTATGGCTACACCTTC.

The V call is TRBV11-1, the J call TRBJ2-1, with 7 bases matching TRBD2. The CDR3 extends over 18 amino acids. Germline CDR1 is SGHAT and CDR2 is FQDESV (reference sequence). V dropped 7 bases and J dropped 0; count of bases not matched to a gene: 15. The CDR3 protein is CASTRGIGGGSSYNEQFF. In nucleotides, the CDR3 is TGTGCCAGCACCCGGGGGATTGGAGGCGGGAGCTCCTACAATGAGCAGTTCTTC.

The V gene is TRBV18, the J gene TRBJ1-1; possible D gene TRBD1, 6 bases. Between the trimmed V and J ends, which lost 3 bases and 6 bases, there was a span of 14 bases. The CDR3 is 14 amino acids. CDR1 and CDR2 (germline): KGHSH, LQKENI. The CDR3 DNA reads as TGTGCCAGCTCACCGAACAGGGTGGGGGCTGAAGCTTTCTTT. Translated: CASSPNRVGAEAFF.

This clonotype was seen more than once but under ten times. The chain uses TRBV5-5 and TRBJ2-4; D unresolved. The germline V gene has CDR1 SGHKS and CDR2 YYEKEE (reference sequence). V lost 0 bases to trimming and J lost 0 bases, with 13 bases between them. This CDR3 spans 17 amino acids. DNA of the CDR3: TGTGCCAGCAGCTTGGTCACCCCAGTCCTAGCCAAAAACATTCAGTACTTC. Translating gives CASSLVTPVLAKNIQYF.

This chain joins TRBV20-1 and TRBJ2-1; TRBD2 matches at 8 bases. This CDR3 spans 14 amino acids. With V trimmed by 3 bases and J by 9 bases, 10 bases remained unmatched. Germline lookup yields CDR1 DFQATT and CDR2 SNEGSKA (reference sequence). CDR3 region: CSARGLGVSFEQFF. CDR3 nucleotide sequence: TGCAGTGCTAGGGGACTAGGTGTTAGCTTTGAGCAGTTCTTC.

This chain links TRBV7-9 with TRBJ2-3; 10 bases line up with TRBD1. Germline-derived CDR1 and CDR2 are SEHNR and FQNEAQ (reference sequence). J lost 0 bases, V lost 5 bases, and 5 bases had no gene match. CDR3 size: 16 residues. For the CDR3, the DNA is TGTGCCAGCAGCGCTGGGGACAGGGGTAGCACAGATACGCAGTATTTT. It specifies CASSAGDRGSTDTQYF. Supplemented by reference TRBV7-9 and TRBJ2-3, the full variable domain reads DTGVSQNPRHKITKRGQNVTFRCDPISEHNRLYWYRQTLGQGPEFLTYFQNEAQLEKSRLLSDRFSAERPKGSFSTLEIQRTEQGDSAMYLCASSAGDRGSTDTQYFGPGTRLTVL.

The chain couples TRBV3-1 to TRBJ1-5, with unresolved D. The V and J ends lost 4 bases and 5 bases respectively, with 9 bases between them. This CDR3 contains 13 residues. Germline lookup yields CDR1 LGHDT and CDR2 YNNKEL (reference sequence). The DNA of the CDR3 is TGTGCCAGCAGCCCTTGGACGGATCAGCCCCAGCATTTT. Protein sequence: CASSPWTDQPQHF. Using reference TRBV3-1 and TRBJ1-5 for the parts outside the CDR3, the full variable domain is DTAVSQTPKYLVTQMGNDKSIKCEQNLGHDTMYWYKQDSKKFLKIMFSYNNKELIINETVPNRFSPKSPDKAHLNLHINSLELGDSAVYFCASSPWTDQPQHFGDGTRLSIL.

The chain is built from TRBV5-1 and TRBJ1-2, with D possibly being TRBD1 (5 bases). The V gene's germline CDR1 is SGHRS and CDR2 YFSETQ. V was trimmed by 0 bases and J by 5 bases, leaving 11 bases between them. The CDR3 covers 14 residues. CDR3 in amino acids: CASSLETEKYGYTF. The CDR3, as DNA: TGCGCCAGCAGCTTGGAGACAGAAAAATATGGCTACACCTTC.

There are a few counts of this clonotype. V usage is TRBV19 and J usage is TRBJ2-1; the match to TRBD1 covers 7 bases. The V gene's germline CDR1 is LNHDA and CDR2 SQIVND (reference sequence). V shed 2 bases and J 3 bases; nucleotides not matched to a gene: 4. The CDR3 covers 15 residues. Written as DNA, the CDR3 is TGTGCCAGTAGTATATACGGGACAGTCTACAATGAGCAGTTCTTC. Amino acid sequence: CASSIYGTVYNEQFF.

This clonotype was counted between two and nine times. The J gene is TRBJ2-5, the V gene TRBV5-1, with 14 bases lining up with TRBD2. With V trimmed by 2 bases and J by 2 bases, 8 bases remained unmatched. The CDR3 is 18 amino acids. Germline V gene sequence: CDR1 SGHRS, CDR2 YFSETQ. The CDR3 spells CASSLGTGTSGSQETQYF. CDR3 nucleotides: TGCGCCAGCAGCTTAGGGACTGGGACTAGCGGGAGTCAAGAGACCCAGTACTTC.